The clone carrying this T cell receptor (beta chain) showed up just a few times. The target antigen is unknown. Extraction and reverse transcription of RNA yielded cDNA as the sequencing template. Method: immunoSEQ multiplex PCR; TCRdb's copy keeps in-frame clones and lacks some. The table shows about 11,000 clones, with 61% occurring only once. This sample stems from a study of CD8+ T cells in alopecia areata. Study observations and caveats: Scalp data also include sequences from resident alphabeta T cells of normal skin. Higher clonality was seen in lesional scalp than in normal scalp, especially in alopecia totalis/universalis.

J lost 4 bases, V lost 0 bases, and 4 bases had no gene match. The CDR3 is made up of 16 amino acids. Germline V lookup: CDR1 SGHRS, CDR2 YFSETQ. From alopecia areata patients, lesional scalp punch biopsies and peripheral blood were collected. The sequence was obtained from a human donor with alopecia areata. Specimen: skin. The chain joins TRBV5-1 to TRBJ2-1, with TRBD1 matching 10 bases. The CDR3 is CASSLAPGQGYNEQFF. The CDR3 nucleotides read TGCGCCAGCAGCTTGGCGCCGGGACAGGGGTACAATGAGCAGTTCTTC.